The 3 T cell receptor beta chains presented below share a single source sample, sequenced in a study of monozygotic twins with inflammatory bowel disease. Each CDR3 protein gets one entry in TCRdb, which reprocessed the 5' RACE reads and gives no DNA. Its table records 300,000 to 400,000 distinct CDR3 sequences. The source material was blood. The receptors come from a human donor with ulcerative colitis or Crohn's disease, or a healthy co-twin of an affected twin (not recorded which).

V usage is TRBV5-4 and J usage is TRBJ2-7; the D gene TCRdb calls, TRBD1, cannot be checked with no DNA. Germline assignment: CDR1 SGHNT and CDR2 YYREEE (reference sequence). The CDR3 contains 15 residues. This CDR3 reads CASSSSIQGAHEQYF.

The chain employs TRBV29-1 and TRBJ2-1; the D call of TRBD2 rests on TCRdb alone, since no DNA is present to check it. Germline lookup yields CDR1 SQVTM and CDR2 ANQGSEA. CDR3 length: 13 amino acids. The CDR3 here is CSVEDRRLNEQFF.

The CDR3 protein is CAGARAESYEQYF. J is TRBJ2-7 and V is TRBV5-8; TCRdb gives TRBD2 as the D gene, but with no DNA this cannot be confirmed. The CDR3 loop spans 13 amino acids. Germline CDR1 SGHTS, CDR2 YDEGEE.